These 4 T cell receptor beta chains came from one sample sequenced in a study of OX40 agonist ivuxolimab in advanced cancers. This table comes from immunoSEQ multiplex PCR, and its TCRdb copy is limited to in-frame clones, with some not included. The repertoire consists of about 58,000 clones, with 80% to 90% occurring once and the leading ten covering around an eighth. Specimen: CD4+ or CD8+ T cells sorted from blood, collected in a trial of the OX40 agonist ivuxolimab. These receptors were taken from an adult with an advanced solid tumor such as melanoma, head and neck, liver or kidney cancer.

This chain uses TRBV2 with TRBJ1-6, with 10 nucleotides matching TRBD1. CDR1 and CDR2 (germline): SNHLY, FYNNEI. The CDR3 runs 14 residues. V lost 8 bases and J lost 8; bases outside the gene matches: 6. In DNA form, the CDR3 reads TGTGCCAGCGAAGGGACAGGGGTAGATTCACCCCTCCACTTT. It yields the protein CASEGTGVDSPLHF. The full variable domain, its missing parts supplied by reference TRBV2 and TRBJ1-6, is EPEVTQTPSHQVTQMGQEVILRCVPISNHLYFYWYRQILGQKVEFLVSFYNNEISEKSEIFDDQFSVERPDGSNFTLKIRSTKLEDSAMYFCASEGTGVDSPLHFGNGTRLTVT.

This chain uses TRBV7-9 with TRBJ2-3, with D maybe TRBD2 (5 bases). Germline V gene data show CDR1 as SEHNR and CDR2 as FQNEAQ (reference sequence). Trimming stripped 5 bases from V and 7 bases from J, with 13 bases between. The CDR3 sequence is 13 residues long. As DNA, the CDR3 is TGTGCCAGCAGCCTAGGGCTAGCCTATACGCAGTATTTT. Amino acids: CASSLGLAYTQYF.

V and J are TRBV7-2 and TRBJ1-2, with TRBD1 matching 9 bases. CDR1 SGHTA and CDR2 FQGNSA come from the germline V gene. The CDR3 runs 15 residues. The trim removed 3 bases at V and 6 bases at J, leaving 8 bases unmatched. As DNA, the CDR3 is TGTGCCAGCAGCTTCGTCCCGGGACAGGGCAATGGCTACACCTTC. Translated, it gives CASSFVPGQGNGYTF.

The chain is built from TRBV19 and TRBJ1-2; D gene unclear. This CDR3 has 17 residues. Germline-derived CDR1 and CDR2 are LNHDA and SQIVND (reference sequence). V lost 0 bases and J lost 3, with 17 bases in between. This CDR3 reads CASSIEPWRTSHYGYTF. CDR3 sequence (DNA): TGTGCCAGTAGTATAGAGCCTTGGCGGACCTCTCACTATGGCTACACCTTC. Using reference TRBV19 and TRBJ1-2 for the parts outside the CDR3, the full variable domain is DGGITQSPKYLFRKEGQNVTLSCEQNLNHDAMYWYRQDPGQGLRLIYYSQIVNDFQKGDIAEGYSVSREKKESFPLTVTSAQKNPTAFYLCASSIEPWRTSHYGYTFGSGTRLTVV.